The rows below give T cell receptor beta chains drawn from one sample of a study of shared clonotypes between healthy human individuals. Sequencing was performed with immunoSEQ multiplex PCR; in TCRdb, only in-frame clones are kept and a portion is missing. The sample carries 2.3 million or so clones, 93% recorded once. Sequencing input: naive CD4+ T cells from PBMCs. The receptor source for this set is a man aged 18 to 29 in good health. Some clones in this sample may be carry-over from other donors' samples. CDR3s include the opening cysteine and the closing phenylalanine or tryptophan. A D gene is named only where the DNA matches it firmly. Not all rows give a size; the values are once, few, many and, for expanded clones, a class.

- | TRBJ2-3 | - | TRBV5-4 | TGTGCCAGCAGCAAAGACACCACAGATACGCAGTATTTT | CASSKDTTDTQYF
- | TRBJ1-3 | - | TRBV19 | TGTGCCAGTAGTATAGGATCCGACTCTGGAAACACCATATATTTT | CASSIGSDSGNTIYF
- | TRBJ1-3 | - | TRBV5-1 | TGCGCCAGCAGCCGAGCCGGAGGAGGAAACACCATATATTTT | CASSRAGGGNTIYF
once | TRBJ2-7 | - | TRBV7-3 | TGTGCCAGCAGCTTAATTACTGGGGGCGAGCAGTACTTC | CASSLITGGEQYF
- | TRBJ2-2 | TRBD1 | TRBV2 | TGTGCCAGCAGCGACAGGGGGACCGGGGAGCTGTTTTTT | CASSDRGTGELFF
- | TRBJ1-5 | - | TRBV19 | TGTGCCAGTAGTTTTGAACAGGGGCCCCAGCATTTT | CASSFEQGPQHF
- | TRBJ2-1 | - | TRBV5-1 | TGCGCCAGCAGCTTGGGAACGGGGTTGTTAAATGAGCAGTTCTTC | CASSLGTGLLNEQFF
- | TRBJ2-1 | TRBD1 | TRBV5-1 | TGCGCCAGCGGTATACAGGGGGCGACCTACAATGAGCAGTTCTTC | CASGIQGATYNEQFF
- | TRBJ2-1 | - | TRBV5-4 | TGTGCCAGCAGCTTGGGGGTGGAGCAGTTCTTC | CASSLGVEQFF
- | TRBJ2-1 | TRBD2 | TRBV5-8 | TGTGCCAGCAGCTTGGTGGGACTAGCGGGAGGTCAGAATGAGCAGTTCTTC | CASSLVGLAGGQNEQFF
- | TRBJ2-1 | TRBD2 | TRBV5-6 | TGTGCCACCTTAGCGATGGGGGCTAGCGGGAGGGCCTACAATGAGCAGTTCTTC | CATLAMGASGRAYNEQFF
- | TRBJ1-1 | TRBD1 | TRBV5-1 | TGCGCCAGCAGCTTGAACAGGGGAACGTGGACTGAAGCTTTCTTT | CASSLNRGTWTEAFF
- | TRBJ1-2 | - | TRBV7-9 | TGTGCCAGCAGCTTGGTTCCGAATAACCAGTTGGGTGGCTACACCTTC | CASSLVPNNQLGGYTF
- | TRBJ1-2 | - | TRBV5-4 | TGTGCCAGCAGCTTTGGTGGGGGCCTTAACTATGGCTACACCTTC | CASSFGGGLNYGYTF
few | TRBJ1-4 | - | TRBV28 | TGTGCCAGCGTAAGCCGGTCGAGTTGGGAAAAACTGTTTTTT | CASVSRSSWEKLFF
- | TRBJ2-7 | - | TRBV5-8 | TGTGCCAGCAGCTTGCAGGGGGGTACCTACGAGCAGTACTTC | CASSLQGGTYEQYF
- | TRBJ2-7 | - | TRBV29-1 | TGCAGCGTTATAGGGACCCTCAAGGGCTACGAGCAGTACTTC | CSVIGTLKGYEQYF
- | TRBJ2-7 | TRBD1 | TRBV28 | TGTGCCAGCAGCCCGACAGGGATAACCTACGAGCAGTACTTC | CASSPTGITYEQYF
- | TRBJ1-1 | - | TRBV5-1 | TGCGCCAGCAGCTTGGGGGACTTTCGCTTATCGGGTGGAGCTTTCTTT | CASSLGDFRLSGGAFF
- | TRBJ2-3 | - | TRBV18 | TGTGCCAGCTCACCGAGCGTCCCCTCAGGGAGATTAAGCACAGATACGCAGTATTTT | CASSPSVPSGRLSTDTQYF
- | TRBJ2-2 | TRBD1 | TRBV28 | TGTGCCAGCAGAAAAGGACAGGGGAGGTCCGGGGAGCTGTTTTTT | CASRKGQGRSGELFF
- | TRBJ2-2 | TRBD2 | TRBV18 | TGTGCCAGCTCACCACTAGCGGGAGACGGGGAGCTGTTTTTT | CASSPLAGDGELFF
- | TRBJ2-6 | - | TRBV5-1 | TGCGCCAGCAGCTTGGAGGGACCCCTAACTGGGGCCAACGTCCTGACTTTC | CASSLEGPLTGANVLTF
- | TRBJ1-5 | TRBD1 | TRBV28 | TGTGCCAGCAGTGCCGGGACAGGGGGCTATGGCAATCAGCCCCAGCATTTT | CASSAGTGGYGNQPQHF
- | TRBJ1-3 | - | TRBV7-8 | TGTGCCAGCAGCTTACTGGACACCAACTCTGGAAACACCATATATTTT | CASSLLDTNSGNTIYF
few | TRBJ1-1 | TRBD1 | TRBV5-4 | TGTGCCAGCAGCTCCCCGGGACAGGGATTGTCTGAAGCTTTCTTT | CASSSPGQGLSEAFF
- | TRBJ2-2 | - | TRBV2 | TGTGCCAGCAGTGATAACACCGGGGAGCTGTTTTTT | CASSDNTGELFF
once | TRBJ2-2 | TRBD2 | TRBV25-1 | TGTGCCAGCGGGGAGGGTGGAACCGGGGAGCTGTTTTTT | CASGEGGTGELFF
few | TRBJ1-4 | - | TRBV5-1 | TGCGCCAGCAGCTTGGGGCAGGGTAATGAAAAACTGTTTTTT | CASSLGQGNEKLFF
- | TRBJ1-5 | - | TRBV28 | TGTGCCAGCAGTTTATCGTATAGCAATCAGCCCCAGCATTTT | CASSLSYSNQPQHF
- | TRBJ2-1 | TRBD1 | TRBV5-1 | TGCGCCAGCAGCCACCGACAGGGTGGGTTCGATGAGCAGTTCTTC | CASSHRQGGFDEQFF
- | TRBJ2-3 | - | TRBV9 | TGTGCCAGCAGCGTCTTGGCTAGCACAGATACGCAGTATTTT | CASSVLASTDTQYF
- | TRBJ2-1 | - | TRBV5-1 | TGCGCCAGCAGTCTCCCCTCTCAGGACAATGAGCAGTTCTTC | CASSLPSQDNEQFF
- | TRBJ1-2 | - | TRBV5-1 | TGCGCCAGCAGCTTGTTCCAGGGAGAGAGCTATGGCTACACCTTC | CASSLFQGESYGYTF
once | TRBJ1-1 | - | TRBV7-2 | TGTGCCAGCACCCTAGTGTCCCTTGAAGCTTTCTTT | CASTLVSLEAFF
- | TRBJ2-1 | TRBD2 | TRBV30 | TGTGCCTGGAGTGGAAGACTAGCGGGTGATCAGTTCTTC | CAWSGRLAGDQFF
- | TRBJ1-2 | - | TRBV5-1 | TGCGCCAGCAGCGGAGGTCGGTCAGGGAGTTATGGCTACACCTTC | CASSGGRSGSYGYTF
- | TRBJ2-5 | - | TRBV11-3 | TGTGCCAGCAGCTTAGGGCTAGCCACACAAGAGACCCAGTACTTC | CASSLGLATQETQYF
- | TRBJ2-4 | TRBD1 | TRBV5-1 | TGCGCCAGCAGCTTGGGGGACAGGGAGAAAAACATTCAGTACTTC | CASSLGDREKNIQYF
- | TRBJ1-2 | - | TRBV9 | TGTGCCAGCAGCGTAGATCAGGACTATGGCTACACCTTC | CASSVDQDYGYTF
- | TRBJ2-2 | - | TRBV5-1 | TGCGCCAGCAGCTTTGGGCTGGCGAACACCGGGGAGCTGTTTTTT | CASSFGLANTGELFF
- | TRBJ2-3 | TRBD2 | TRBV28 | TGTGCCAGCAGGTTTATTGGGAGCGGGAGGGGAGATACGCAGTATTTT | CASRFIGSGRGDTQYF
- | TRBJ1-1 | - | TRBV7-2 | TGTGCCAGCAGCTTAGAACGTCTGCTGAACACTGAAGCTTTCTTT | CASSLERLLNTEAFF